The entry below describes one T cell receptor beta chain. The data stem from a study of blood T cell repertoires in COVID-19. The wider study: There were acute and convalescent COVID-19 samples, and they came from the United States, Italy and Spain. The analysed material was cDNA or gDNA that came from T cells, B-cell-depleted T cells, or PBMCs.

Per the authors' pipeline: Scientists estimated how many nucleated cells there were by amplifying reference gene primers. The repertoire was sequenced with immunoSEQ multiplex PCR; TCRdb's copy has only in-frame clones and lacks some. That table is the source of V, J and clone size, and D and trimming were worked out from the DNA. In the table there are tens of thousands of clones, around 86% of which are singletons. This CDR3 spans 16 amino acids. Per the germline V gene, CDR1 is KGHSH and CDR2 is LQKENI. With V trimmed by 4 bases and J by 2 bases, 8 bases remained unmatched. Sequencing used peripheral blood. The source of this sequence is a man aged 45-65 years with active COVID-19. The chain has TRBV18 and TRBJ2-3, with 8 positions matching TRBD2. The CDR3 bases are TGTGCCAGCTCACTCTCAGGCGGGAGGCCCACAGATACGCAGTATTTT. Translated, it gives CASSLSGGRPTDTQYF.